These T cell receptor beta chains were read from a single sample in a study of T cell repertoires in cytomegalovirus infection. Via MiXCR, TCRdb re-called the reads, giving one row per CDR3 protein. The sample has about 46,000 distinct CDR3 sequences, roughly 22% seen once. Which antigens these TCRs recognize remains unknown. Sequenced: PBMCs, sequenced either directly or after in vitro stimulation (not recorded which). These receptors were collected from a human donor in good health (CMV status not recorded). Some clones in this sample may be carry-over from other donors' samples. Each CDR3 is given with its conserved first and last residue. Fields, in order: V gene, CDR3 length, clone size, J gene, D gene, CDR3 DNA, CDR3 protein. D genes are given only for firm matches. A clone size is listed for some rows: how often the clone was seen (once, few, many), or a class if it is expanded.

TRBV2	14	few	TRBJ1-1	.	TGTGCCAGTTCGCGGGGGGGCGCGAACACTGAAGCTTTCTTT	CASSRGGANTEAFF
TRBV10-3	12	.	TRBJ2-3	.	TGTGCCATCAGTGTCCCCCCAGATACGCAGTATTTT	CAISVPPDTQYF
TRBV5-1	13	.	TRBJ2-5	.	TGCGCCAGCAGCCCCACCATGTGGGAGACCCAGTACTTC	CASSPTMWETQYF
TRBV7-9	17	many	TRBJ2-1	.	TGTGCCAGCAGCTTTCCGTGGCTCGGACGGTCCTACAATGAGCAGTTCTTC	CASSFPWLGRSYNEQFF
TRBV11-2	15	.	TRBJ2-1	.	TGTGCCAGCAGCACCCCTTTGGGGCTACGCGATGAGCAGTTCTTC	CASSTPLGLRDEQFF
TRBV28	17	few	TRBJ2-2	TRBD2	TGTGCCAGCAGTTTATGGAGGCTAGCGGGGGGGCCCGGGGAGCTGTTTTTT	CASSLWRLAGGPGELFF
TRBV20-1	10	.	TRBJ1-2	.	TGCAGTGCTAGATCTGATGGCTACACCTTC	CSARSDGYTF
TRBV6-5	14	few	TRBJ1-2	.	TGTGCCAGCAGTTACAGTCTTAGAGGGAGTGGCTACACCTTC	CASSYSLRGSGYTF
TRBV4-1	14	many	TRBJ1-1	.	TGCGCCAGCAGCCAAGTTGGGGGATCCACTCAAGCTTTCTTT	CASSQVGGSTQAFF
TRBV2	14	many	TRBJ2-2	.	TGTGCCAGCGGATCCACAGCAAGTCCCGGGGAGCTGTTTTTT	CASGSTASPGELFF
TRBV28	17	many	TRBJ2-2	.	TGTGCCAGCAGTTCCTCCTGGGGTTCGCGCGACACCGGGGAGCTGTTTTTT	CASSSSWGSRDTGELFF
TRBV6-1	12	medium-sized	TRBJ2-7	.	TGTGCCAGCAGTAGGACGAGGTACGAGCAGTACTTC	CASSRTRYEQYF
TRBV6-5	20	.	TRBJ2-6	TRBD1	TGTGCCAGCAGTACTTCCGGGACAGCCCCTGGGGAGTCTGGGGCCAACGTCCTGACTTTC	CASSTSGTAPGESGANVLTF
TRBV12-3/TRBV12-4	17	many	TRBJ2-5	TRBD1	TGTGCCAGCTCCCCGCCCCAAGGACAGGGTGGGCAAGAGACCCAGTACTTC	CASSPPQGQGGQETQYF
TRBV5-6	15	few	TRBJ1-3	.	TGTGCCAGCAGCTTCACAGCCTCCTTTGGAAACACCATATATTTT	CASSFTASFGNTIYF
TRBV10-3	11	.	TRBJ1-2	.	TGTGCCATCTCCGGTGGGGGCGGCTACACCTTC	CAISGGGGYTF
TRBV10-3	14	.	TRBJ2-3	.	TGTGCCATCAGAGAGGACGGCCCGTGGGATACGCAGTATTTT	CAIREDGPWDTQYF
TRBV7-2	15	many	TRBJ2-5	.	TGTGCCAGCAGCAGATTTCGGGGCACCCAAGAGACCCAGTACTTC	CASSRFRGTQETQYF
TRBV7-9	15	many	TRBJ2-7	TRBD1	TGTGCCAGCAGCCCAGGGGGCGCATTCACCTACGAGCAGTACTTC	CASSPGGAFTYEQYF
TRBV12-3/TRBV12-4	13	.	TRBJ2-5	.	TGTGCCAGCAGCAATAAGGACCAAGAGACCCAGTACTTC	CASSNKDQETQYF
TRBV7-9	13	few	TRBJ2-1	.	TGTGCCAGCAGCTCCGCCGGGACTAATGAGCAGTTCTTC	CASSSAGTNEQFF
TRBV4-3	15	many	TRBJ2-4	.	TGCGCCAGCAGCCAAACTTGGGGCTCCGGAAACATTCAGTACTTC	CASSQTWGSGNIQYF
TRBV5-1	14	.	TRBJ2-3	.	TGCGCCAGCAGCGTAGGGGCCCGCACAGATACGCAGTATTTT	CASSVGARTDTQYF
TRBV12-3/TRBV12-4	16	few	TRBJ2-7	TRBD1	TGTGCCAGCAGTCCCGCCGACAGGGCCCCCCGCTACGAGCAGTACTTC	CASSPADRAPRYEQYF
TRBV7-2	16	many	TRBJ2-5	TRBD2	TGTGCCAGCGCCGCCACTAGCGGGAGGGCTAAAGAGACCCAGTACTTC	CASAATSGRAKETQYF
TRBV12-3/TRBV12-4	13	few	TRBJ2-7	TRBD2	TGTGCCAGCAGCCCCCCTAGCGGGTTTGAGCAGTACTTC	CASSPPSGFEQYF